What follows are 28 T cell receptor beta chains derived from one specimen sequenced in a study of cytomegalovirus exposure and HLA in healthy donors. The primer mix had 60 Vbeta and 13 Jbeta primers. Sequencing used immunoSEQ multiplex PCR; TCRdb keeps in-frame clones, though not all of them. The top ten clones hold about 1.8% of a sample with hundreds of thousands of clones, about three quarters of them seen once. The sequenced material came from PBMCs. Receptor source: a man aged 18 to 30 in good health and CMV-seronegative.

This clone occurred once. The chain combines TRBV30 with TRBJ2-7; 8 nucleotides match TRBD1. Trimming at V came to 3 bases and at J to 6 bases, leaving 13 bases not matched to a gene. CDR1 GTSNPN and CDR2 SVGIG come from the germline V gene (reference sequence). The CDR3 covers 15 residues. The CDR3 loop is CAWRKSWAGGGEQYF. DNA for the CDR3: TGTGCCTGGAGGAAATCGTGGGCAGGGGGCGGCGAGCAGTACTTC.

The chain has TRBV28 and TRBJ2-1; 7 bases agree with TRBD1. CDR1 is MDHEN and CDR2 is SYDVKM in the germline V gene. The junction had 5 bases not matched to a gene; V was cut back by 3 bases and J by 0 bases. The CDR3 sequence is 16 residues long. As DNA, the CDR3 is TGTGCCAGCAGTTTTTCAGGGGGTAGCTCCTACAATGAGCAGTTCTTC. Translating gives CASSFSGGSSYNEQFF.

The chain links TRBV25-1 to TRBJ2-5, with D perhaps TRBD2 (5 bases). Near its end, the DNA agrees better with TRBJ2-7, so the J call may be wrong. Germline values: CDR1 MGHDK, CDR2 SYGVNS. This CDR3 has 14 amino acids. The CDR3 sequence: CASSELGASYEQYF. The CDR3 DNA follows: TGTGCCAGCAGTGAATTGGGAGCCTCCTACGAGCAGTACTTC.

The J gene is TRBJ2-7, the V gene TRBV4-3; 9 bases are a match to TRBD1. Germline V gives CDR1 LGHNA, CDR2 YSLEER. With V trimmed by 0 bases and J by 3 bases, 6 bases remained unmatched. The CDR3 spans 16 residues. This CDR3 is CASSQDGTGRGYEQYF. The CDR3 DNA reads as TGCGCCAGCAGCCAAGACGGGACAGGGAGGGGCTACGAGCAGTACTTC.

Turning to this clone: Other DNA variants within this sample encode the same CDR3. CDR3 in amino acids: CASRRSGTQYF. In nucleotides, the CDR3 is TGTGCCAGCAGGCGGAGTGGGACCCAGTACTTC. This rearrangement joins TRBV27 to TRBJ2-5, with D uncertain. Trimming took off 6 bases at V and 7 bases at J, with 9 bases between the two ends. The germline V gene has CDR1 MNHEY and CDR2 SMNVEV (reference sequence). This CDR3 region has 11 residues.

The rearrangement uses TRBV10-3 and TRBJ2-1, with TRBD2 matching 10 bases. Germline CDR1 reads ENHRY; CDR2 reads SYGVKD. The CDR3 is made up of 16 amino acids. Germline trimming cut 0 bases from V and 9 bases from J; bases unmatched to any gene: 8. The CDR3 loop is CAISESSGRVGGEQFF. CDR3 DNA: TGTGCCATCAGTGAGTCAAGCGGGAGGGTAGGAGGTGAGCAGTTCTTC.

The chain carries TRBV7-3 and TRBJ1-1; the D is unclear. Trimming took 1 base from V and 10 from J, leaving 10 bases between them. Per germline, CDR1 SGHTA and CDR2 FQGTGA. This CDR3 contains 12 residues. CDR3 protein: CASSLNGRIAFF. For the CDR3, the DNA is TGTGCCAGCAGCTTAAACGGGAGGATAGCTTTCTTT.

The chain couples TRBV11-2 to TRBJ2-7; TRBD2 aligns across 9 bases. Germline CDR1 is SGHAT and CDR2 is FQNNGV. CDR3 length: 15 residues. Trimming removed 5 bases from V and 2 bases from J; junction bases left unmatched: 7. The CDR3 protein is CASSGSGRPPYEQYF. CDR3 nucleotides: TGTGCCAGCAGCGGGAGCGGGAGGCCTCCCTACGAGCAGTACTTC. Combining the CDR3 with reference TRBV11-2 and TRBJ2-7 gives the whole variable domain EAGVAQSPRYKIIEKRQSVAFWCNPISGHATLYWYQQILGQGPKLLIQFQNNGVVDDSQLPKDRFSAERLKGVDSTLKIQPAKLEDSAVYLCASSGSGRPPYEQYFGPGTRLTVT.

This clone was observed a single time. The chain joins TRBV7-2 to TRBJ1-3; 7 nucleotides line up with TRBD1. V was pared by 5 bases and J by 0 bases, with 7 bases of the junction left unmatched. In germline, CDR1 is SGHTA, CDR2 FQGNSA. The CDR3 runs to 16 residues. CDR3 in DNA: TGTGCCAGCAGCAGTAGACAGGGTTCCTCTGGAAACACCATATATTTT. Residues: CASSSRQGSSGNTIYF.

In this sample, this clone turned up a few times. This rearrangement joins TRBV20-1 to TRBJ2-5; no reliable D call. V was clipped by 2 bases and J by 2 bases, with 3 bases between them. The germline CDR1 and CDR2 sequences are DFQATT and SNEGSKA (reference sequence). The CDR3 is 11 amino acids. The CDR3 DNA is TGCAGTGCTAGATTACAAGAGACCCAGTACTTC. Amino acids: CSARLQETQYF.

This clone was seen only a few times. The CDR3 region has the DNA TGTGCCAGCAGCGCCCAGTACTCCGGGACTAGCGGGGAGGATACGCAGTATTTT. This translates into CASSAQYSGTSGEDTQYF. This sequence joins TRBV13 and TRBJ2-3; TRBD2 matches 13 bases. This CDR3 spans 18 amino acids. V was clipped by 5 bases and J by 6 bases; unmatched bases: 14. Germline assignment: CDR1 PRHDT and CDR2 FYEKMQ (reference sequence).

The genes are TRBV19 and TRBJ2-7, with D tentatively TRBD2 (5 bases). The CDR3 has 16 residues. V shed 3 bases and J shed 1 base, with 16 bases lying between them. In germline, CDR1 is LNHDA, CDR2 SQIVND (reference sequence). The CDR3 DNA reads TGTGCCAGTAGTATTCGGGGAGCTCATGGATCCTACGAGCAGTACTTC. This sequence encodes CASSIRGAHGSYEQYF.

The chain links TRBV6-6 to TRBJ1-3, with 8 nucleotides matching TRBD1. The CDR3 contains 14 residues. Germline V gene sequence: CDR1 MNHNY, CDR2 SVGAGI (reference sequence). Trimming cost V 6 bases and J 3 bases; bases outside gene matches: 4. For the CDR3, the DNA is TGTGCCAGCAGGGACAGGGAAATTGGAAACACCATATATTTT. It codes for CASRDREIGNTIYF.

The CDR3 region has the DNA TGTGCCAGCAGTTTAGAGGGCTATGGCTACACCTTC. Residues: CASSLEGYGYTF. The V gene is TRBV27, the J gene TRBJ1-2, with D hard to call. CDR3 length equals 12 residues. The germline V and J ends were trimmed by 2 bases and 4 bases, with 5 bases remaining between them. Germline assignment: CDR1 MNHEY and CDR2 SMNVEV (reference sequence).

The chain employs TRBV11-2 and TRBJ2-7, with D hard to call. Germline V gene sequence: CDR1 SGHAT, CDR2 FQNNGV. The CDR3 length is 13 residues. Trimming stripped 1 base from V and 5 bases from J, with 9 bases between. The CDR3 DNA sequence: TGTGCCAGCAGCTTAGTACATAAAGACGAGCAGTACTTC. Amino acids: CASSLVHKDEQYF.

The chain uses TRBV7-9 and TRBJ2-1; TRBD1 might be the D (6 bases). Germline V lookup: CDR1 SEHNR, CDR2 FQNEAQ (reference sequence). V was cut by 5 bases and J by 1 base, with 15 bases left in between. The CDR3 consists of 16 residues. The CDR3 is CASSPTGTKSYNEQFF. DNA of the CDR3: TGTGCCAGCAGCCCGACCGGGACAAAGTCCTACAATGAGCAGTTCTTC.

The chain couples TRBV11-3 to TRBJ2-5, with a possible D match to TRBD2 (6 bases). Germline CDR1 reads SGHNT; CDR2 reads YENEEA. The CDR3 contains 11 residues. The V end lost 5 bases, the J end lost 7 bases, and 8 bases lay between the germline ends. This chain's CDR3 is CASSPGVTQYF. The CDR3 nucleotides read TGTGCCAGCAGCCCGGGAGTGACCCAGTACTTC.

The chain has TRBV11-2 and TRBJ2-5, with a possible D match to TRBD1 (6 bases). TRBJ2-7 matches the DNA end more closely, so the J call is doubtful. This CDR3 is 16 amino acids long. Germline-derived CDR1 and CDR2 are SGHAT and FQNNGV. CDR3 sequence reads: CASSLNGQTTIYEQYF. Here the CDR3 DNA reads TGTGCCAGCAGCTTAAATGGACAGACTACAATCTACGAGCAGTACTTC.

The CDR3 sequence is CASSIGRGLETQYF. The CDR3, as DNA: TGCGCCAGCAGCATTGGCCGGGGTTTAGAGACCCAGTACTTC. The chain uses TRBV5-1 and TRBJ2-5; D might be TRBD2 (5 bases). This CDR3 has 14 residues. Trimming removed 4 bases at V and 4 bases at J, with 14 bases between. Germline CDR1 and CDR2: SGHRS and YFSETQ.

The genes are TRBV7-2 and TRBJ2-3; a weak D match, TRBD2 (5 bases). The CDR3 extends over 14 amino acids. Germline V gene data show CDR1 as SGHTA and CDR2 as FQGNSA. V was cut by 3 bases and J by 2 bases, with 9 bases left in between. CDR3 sequence: CASSLPGITDTQYF. The CDR3 DNA sequence: TGTGCCAGCAGCTTGCCGGGGATCACAGATACGCAGTATTTT.

The chain employs TRBV10-3 and TRBJ2-1, with D possibly matching TRBD1 (5 bases). V was pared by 6 bases and J by 0 bases, with 15 bases between. The CDR3 contains 16 residues. Germline V CDR1 and CDR2: ENHRY, SYGVKD. The CDR3 nucleotides read TGTGCCATCAGCGTCATGACAGCGCCCTCCTACAATGAGCAGTTCTTC. It encodes CAISVMTAPSYNEQFF.

This clone was counted only a few times. V usage is TRBV27 and J usage is TRBJ2-7; 7 bases line up with TRBD1. V lost 5 bases and J lost 2; bases outside the gene matches: 9. The germline CDR1 and CDR2 sequences are MNHEY and SMNVEV (reference sequence). CDR3 length: 15 amino acids. Here the CDR3 reads CASSPQTGITYEQYF. The CDR3 region has the DNA TGTGCCAGCAGTCCCCAGACAGGGATAACCTACGAGCAGTACTTC.

The rearrangement uses TRBV9 and TRBJ2-1; no firm D call. CDR1 and CDR2 from the germline V gene are SGDLS and YYNGEE. V was pared by 3 bases and J by 3 bases, with 7 bases between. The CDR3 length is 13 residues. The CDR3 region is CASSAYDYNEQFF. The CDR3 DNA reads TGTGCCAGCAGCGCCTATGACTACAATGAGCAGTTCTTC. The whole variable domain, filled in from reference TRBV9 and TRBJ2-1, reads DSGVTQTPKHLITATGQRVTLRCSPRSGDLSVYWYQQSLDQGLQFLIQYYNGEERAKGNILERFSAQQFPDLHSELNLSSLELGDSALYFCASSAYDYNEQFFGPGTRLTVL.

The chain has TRBV6-5 and TRBJ2-5; no definite D call. V was cut by 1 base and J by 1 base, with 4 bases left in between. Germline V gene data show CDR1 as MNHEY and CDR2 as SVGAGI. The CDR3 has 13 amino acids. Here the CDR3 reads CASSYFGQETQYF. DNA for the CDR3: TGTGCCAGCAGTTACTTCGGCCAAGAGACCCAGTACTTC.

The chain combines TRBV11-3 with TRBJ2-1, with D uncertain. Trimming left V 5 bases short and J 0 bases short, with 8 bases between. The CDR3 covers 14 residues. Germline values: CDR1 SGHNT, CDR2 YENEEA. The CDR3 is CASSTQSSYNEQFF. The CDR3 DNA reads TGTGCCAGCAGCACACAAAGCTCCTACAATGAGCAGTTCTTC.

V is TRBV6-5 and J is TRBJ2-1; perhaps TRBD2 as D (6 bases). The CDR3 contains 16 residues. CDR1 and CDR2 (germline): MNHEY, SVGAGI. V was pared by 2 bases and J by 5 bases, with 16 bases between. DNA of the CDR3: TGTGCCAGCAGTTACCAGACTAGTGCTTGGGACAATGAGCAGTTCTTC. This translates into CASSYQTSAWDNEQFF.

This chain joins TRBV5-1 and TRBJ2-3; 14 positions agree with TRBD2. Germline lookup yields CDR1 SGHRS and CDR2 YFSETQ. CDR3 length equals 16 residues. The trim removed 4 bases at V and 5 bases at J, leaving 6 bases unmatched. DNA of the CDR3: TGCGCCAGCAGCCCGACTAGCGGGGGGGCGGGAGATACGCAGTATTTT. It yields the protein CASSPTSGGAGDTQYF.

As DNA, the CDR3 is TGTGCCAGCAGTGATCCTGGGGGGGGCTACACCTTC. Amino acids: CASSDPGGGYTF. The rearrangement joins TRBV25-1 to TRBJ1-2; perhaps TRBD1 as D (5 bases). The CDR3 consists of 12 residues. Germline-derived CDR1 and CDR2 are MGHDK and SYGVNS. Trimming left V 3 bases short and J 8 bases short, with 10 bases between.